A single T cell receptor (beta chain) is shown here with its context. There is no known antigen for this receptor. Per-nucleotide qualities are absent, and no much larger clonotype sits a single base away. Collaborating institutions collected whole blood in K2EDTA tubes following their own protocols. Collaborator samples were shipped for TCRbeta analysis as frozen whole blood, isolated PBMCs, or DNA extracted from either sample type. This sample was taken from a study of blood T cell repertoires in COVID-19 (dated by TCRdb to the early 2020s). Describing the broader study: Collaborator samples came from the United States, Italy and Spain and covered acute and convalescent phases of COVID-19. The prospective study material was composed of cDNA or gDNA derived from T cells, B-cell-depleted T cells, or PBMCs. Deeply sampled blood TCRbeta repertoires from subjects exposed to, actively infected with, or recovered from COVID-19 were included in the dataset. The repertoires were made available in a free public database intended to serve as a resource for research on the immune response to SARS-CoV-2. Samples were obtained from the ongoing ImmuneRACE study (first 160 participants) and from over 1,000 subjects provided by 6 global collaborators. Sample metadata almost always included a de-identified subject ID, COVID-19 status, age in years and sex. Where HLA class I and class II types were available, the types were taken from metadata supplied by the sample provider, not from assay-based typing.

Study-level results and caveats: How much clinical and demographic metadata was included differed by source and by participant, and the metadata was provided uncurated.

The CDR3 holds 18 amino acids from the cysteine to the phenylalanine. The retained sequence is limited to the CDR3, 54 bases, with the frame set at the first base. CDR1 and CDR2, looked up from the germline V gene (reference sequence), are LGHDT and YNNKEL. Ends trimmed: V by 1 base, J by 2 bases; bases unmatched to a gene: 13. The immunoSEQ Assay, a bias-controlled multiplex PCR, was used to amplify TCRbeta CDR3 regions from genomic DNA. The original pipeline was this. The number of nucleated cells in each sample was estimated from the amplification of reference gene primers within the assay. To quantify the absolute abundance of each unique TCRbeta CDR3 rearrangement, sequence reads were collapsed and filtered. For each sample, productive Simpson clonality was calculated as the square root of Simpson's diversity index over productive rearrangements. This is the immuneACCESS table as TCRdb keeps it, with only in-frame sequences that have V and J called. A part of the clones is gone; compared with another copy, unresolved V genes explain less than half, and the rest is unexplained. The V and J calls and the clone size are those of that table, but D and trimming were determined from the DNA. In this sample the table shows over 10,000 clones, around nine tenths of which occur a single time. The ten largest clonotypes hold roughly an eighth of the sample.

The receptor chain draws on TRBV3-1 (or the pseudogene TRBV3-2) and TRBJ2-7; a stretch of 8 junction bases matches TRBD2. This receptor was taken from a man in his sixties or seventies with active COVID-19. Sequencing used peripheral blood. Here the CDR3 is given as CASSQGISGSWVPYEQYF. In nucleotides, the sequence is TGTGCCAGCAGCCAAGGGATAAGCGGGAGTTGGGTACCCTACGAGCAGTACTTC.